These 32 T cell receptor beta chains share one sample of origin, sequenced in a study of shared clonotypes between healthy human individuals (dated by TCRdb to 2019 to 2021). Library construction relied on the immunoSEQ multiplex PCR assay. TCRdb mirrors the immuneACCESS table, restricted to in-frame sequences. Some clones are absent from its copies; in checked studies, under half trace to an unresolved V gene, and the reason for the others is unknown. This sample gives roughly 680,000 clones in total; roughly 72% of them show up just once. The biggest ten clones account for under 2% of the sample. The specimen was memory CD4+ T cells sorted from blood. Taken with the paper, the label for cell subset or site translates to: CD45RA-negative fraction. Receptors originate from a woman aged 30 to 39 in good health.

The chain joins TRBV28 to TRBJ2-1; TRBD1 might be the D (6 bases). The CDR3 runs 17 residues. Per the germline V gene, CDR1 is MDHEN and CDR2 is SYDVKM. V lost 5 bases, J lost 4 bases, and 21 bases lay in between. This CDR3 reads CASSLPTQGILYNEQFF. In DNA, the CDR3 is TGTGCCAGCAGTCTCCCGACGCAGGGGATTCTATACAATGAGCAGTTCTTC.

The chain couples TRBV5-1 to TRBJ2-1; 7 nucleotides match TRBD1. This CDR3 has 14 amino acids. V dropped 7 bases and J dropped 7; count of bases not matched to a gene: 11. Germline CDR1 is SGHRS and CDR2 is YFSETQ. The CDR3 DNA reads as TGCGCCAGCCTTGTAGGGACAGAGGGGAATGAGCAGTTCTTC. Residues: CASLVGTEGNEQFF.

The chain carries TRBV5-1 and TRBJ2-2; TRBD1 matches 7 bases. Germline V CDR1 and CDR2: SGHRS, YFSETQ. CDR3 size: 15 residues. Trimming took 5 bases from V and 7 from J; bases not matched to a gene: 11. This CDR3 reads CASRGQPMTFGELFF. Here the CDR3 DNA reads TGCGCCAGCAGGGGACAGCCTATGACGTTCGGGGAGCTGTTTTTT.

This clone was detected ten times or more. The gene calls are TRBV10-3 and TRBJ2-1, with TRBD2 identical over 9 bases. The CDR3 spans 17 residues. Germline CDR1 reads ENHRY; CDR2 reads SYGVKD. With 0 bases clipped from V and 3 bases from J, the junction kept 6 bases outside the gene matches. CDR3 nucleotides: TGTGCCATCAGTGAGTCGAGGGCTAGCGGGGACTACAATGAGCAGTTCTTC. Amino acids: CAISESRASGDYNEQFF.

This clone was seen just once. This chain connects TRBV28 to TRBJ1-4, with TRBD1 as a possible D gene (5 bases). The germline gives CDR1 MDHEN, CDR2 SYDVKM. The CDR3 is 16 residues long. Trimming left V 7 bases short and J 8 bases short, with 23 bases between. The CDR3 DNA reads TGTGCCAGCACCGACCTTGAGTCCGGCTGGGGCGAAAAACTGTTTTTT. Translated: CASTDLESGWGEKLFF.

The chain joins TRBV10-3 to TRBJ1-1; D is undetermined. This CDR3 is built from 13 residues. Germline CDR1 reads ENHRY; CDR2 reads SYGVKD. V shed 6 bases and J shed 2 bases, with 10 bases lying between them. The CDR3 nucleotides read TGTGCCATCAGCTCGCACGATAACACTGAAGCTTTCTTT. The encoded protein is CAISSHDNTEAFF.

CDR3 loop: CSVIRDTVNEQFF. The CDR3 DNA reads TGCAGCGTGATCCGGGACACCGTCAATGAGCAGTTCTTC. The chain recombines TRBV29-1 with TRBJ2-1; weak D call: TRBD1 (6 bases). Trimming removed 6 bases at V and 6 bases at J, with 15 bases between. The V gene's germline CDR1 is SQVTM and CDR2 ANQGSEA. This CDR3 is 13 amino acids long.

The chain uses TRBV14 and TRBJ2-3; TRBD2 is a possible D gene (5 bases). The CDR3 has 17 amino acids. Trimming took 1 base from V and 5 from J, leaving 19 bases between them. Germline-derived CDR1 and CDR2 are SGHDN and FVKESK. CDR3 coding DNA: TGTGCCAGCAGCCAAGGAGTGAGGAGAGGGCGGTTAGATACGCAGTATTTT. Amino acid sequence: CASSQGVRRGRLDTQYF.

The chain combines TRBV28 with TRBJ1-2; D may be TRBD1 (6 bases). The V end was cut by 2 bases, the J end by 4 bases, with 14 bases between. This CDR3 region has 15 residues. Germline V gene data show CDR1 as MDHEN and CDR2 as SYDVKM. DNA of the CDR3: TGTGCCAGCAGTTTACAGGGGATCTTCGGCTATGGCTACACCTTC. Translation: CASSLQGIFGYGYTF.

This clone was seen repeatedly, ten times or more. The rearrangement uses TRBV28 and TRBJ2-5; D is unresolved. In germline, CDR1 is MDHEN, CDR2 SYDVKM. This CDR3 has 13 residues. V was clipped by 8 bases and J by 1 base, with 11 bases between them. The CDR3 region has the DNA TGTGCCAGCTCCACCCCAGGCCAAGAGACCCAGTACTTC. This sequence encodes CASSTPGQETQYF.

V and J are TRBV9 and TRBJ2-7; D possibly matches TRBD1 or TRBD2 (5 bases each). Germline V gene lookup returns CDR1 SGDLS and CDR2 YYNGEE. The CDR3 is 15 amino acids. Trimming cost V 0 bases and J 2 bases, with 12 bases left between them. The CDR3 loop is CASSVAVGAAYEQYF. CDR3 nucleotides: TGTGCCAGCAGCGTAGCCGTCGGGGCCGCCTACGAGCAGTACTTC. Full variable domain (outside the CDR3, taken from reference TRBV9 and TRBJ2-7): DSGVTQTPKHLITATGQRVTLRCSPRSGDLSVYWYQQSLDQGLQFLIQYYNGEERAKGNILERFSAQQFPDLHSELNLSSLELGDSALYFCASSVAVGAAYEQYFGPGTRLTVT.

The CDR3 is CASSLGPSSYNEQFF. The CDR3 DNA follows: TGTGCCAGCAGCTTGGGTCCCAGCTCCTACAATGAGCAGTTCTTC. The chain recombines TRBV7-8 with TRBJ2-1; D gene uncertain. Trimming left V 3 bases short and J 0 bases short, with 9 bases between. The length of the CDR3 is 15 residues. Germline CDR1 is SGHVS and CDR2 is FQNEAQ.

This clone was recorded once. The rearrangement uses TRBV9 and TRBJ2-5, with D unresolved. Germline assignment: CDR1 SGDLS and CDR2 YYNGEE. V lost 3 bases and J 1 base, leaving 16 bases between the germline ends. CDR3 length: 16 amino acids. The DNA of the CDR3 is TGTGCCAGCAGCGGCTTGTCAGGTGGTATCCAAGAGACCCAGTACTTC. Translation gives CASSGLSGGIQETQYF.

The chain couples TRBV5-1 to TRBJ2-1, with 8 positions matching TRBD2. This CDR3 contains 16 residues. After removal of 4 bases from V and 2 bases from J, the junction contained 8 bases not matched to a gene. CDR1 is SGHRS, CDR2 YFSETQ, per germline. CDR3 DNA: TGCGCCAGCAGCCGGGCGTTTAGCGGGGCCTACAATGAGCAGTTCTTC. Translating it yields CASSRAFSGAYNEQFF. Filled out from reference TRBV5-1 and TRBJ2-1, the complete variable domain reads KAGVTQTPRYLIKTRGQQVTLSCSPISGHRSVSWYQQTPGQGLQFLFEYFSETQRNKGNFPGRFSGRQFSNSRSEMNVSTLELGDSALYLCASSRAFSGAYNEQFFGPGTRLTVL.

This clone appeared once. The CDR3 DNA reads as TGTGCCAGCAGTTTATCGTTAGGACTAAGGTCCTACGAGCAGTACTTC. Amino acid sequence: CASSLSLGLRSYEQYF. The chain combines TRBV28 with TRBJ2-7, with TRBD2 as a possible D gene (6 bases). The V and J ends lost 1 base and 1 base respectively, with 14 bases between them. Germline V gene lookup returns CDR1 MDHEN and CDR2 SYDVKM. The length of the CDR3 is 16 residues.

The chain is built from TRBV19 and TRBJ2-3; a possible D gene is TRBD1 (5 bases). Trimming took 3 bases from V and 2 from J, leaving 27 bases between them. The CDR3 is 20 amino acids. Germline V gives CDR1 LNHDA, CDR2 SQIVND (reference sequence). CDR3 in DNA: TGTGCCAGTAGTATGTCTCAGTTCGTTGTAAGGGGCGAGTCCACAGATACGCAGTATTTT. It yields the protein CASSMSQFVVRGESTDTQYF.

V and J are TRBV6-1 and TRBJ2-3, with D possibly being TRBD1 (5 bases). The germline CDR1 and CDR2 sequences are MNHNS and SASEGT. V lost 1 base and J 6 bases, leaving 20 bases between the germline ends. The CDR3 totals 17 residues. Written as DNA, the CDR3 is TGTGCCAGCAGTGAAGGTTGGGGAAAAGGTCCAGGGGATACGCAGTATTTT. Its translation: CASSEGWGKGPGDTQYF.

This clone was seen more than once but under ten times. The chain employs TRBV2 and TRBJ2-5; D unclear. Germline V gene sequence: CDR1 SNHLY, CDR2 FYNNEI. Trimming cost V 5 bases and J 2 bases, with 12 bases left between them. This CDR3 is built from 14 residues. The CDR3 coding sequence is TGTGCCAGCAGTAAAAGGGCGGAACAAGAGACCCAGTACTTC. This codes for CASSKRAEQETQYF.

The chain uses TRBV9 and TRBJ2-6; D might be TRBD1 (5 bases). This CDR3 is built from 15 residues. Germline CDR1 is SGDLS and CDR2 is YYNGEE. Trimming took 0 bases from V and 2 from J, leaving 6 bases between them. The CDR3 DNA sequence: TGTGCCAGCAGCGTAGAAGGGGCTGGGGCCAACGTCCTGACTTTC. Protein sequence: CASSVEGAGANVLTF.

There are a few counts of this clone. V usage is TRBV18 and J usage is TRBJ1-1, with D tentatively TRBD1 (5 bases). CDR1 and CDR2 from the germline V gene are KGHSH and LQKENI. V shed 0 bases and J shed 6 bases, with 11 bases lying between them. CDR3 size: 14 residues. CDR3 in amino acids: CASSPPGGIPEAFF. The CDR3 nucleotides are TGTGCCAGCTCACCACCCGGGGGGATCCCTGAAGCTTTCTTT.

This clone was observed a few times. This rearrangement joins TRBV11-2 to TRBJ2-3, with TRBD2 identical over 8 bases. The trim removed 2 bases at V and 6 bases at J, leaving 7 bases unmatched. The CDR3 length is 15 residues. CDR1 is SGHAT and CDR2 is FQNNGV in the germline V gene. The CDR3 sequence: CASSLTGGDWDTQYF. CDR3 DNA sequence: TGTGCCAGCAGCTTAACCGGGGGGGATTGGGATACGCAGTATTTT.

Notes on this clone: Other nucleotide sequences from this sample produce the same CDR3. V gene TRBV5-1 combines with J gene TRBJ1-3; D not resolved. CDR3 length equals 15 residues. Trimming pared 0 bases from V and 4 bases from J, leaving 11 bases between. CDR1 SGHRS and CDR2 YFSETQ come from the germline V gene. CDR3 DNA: TGCGCCAGCAGCTTGGGAGCAGAGGCAGGAAACACCATATATTTT. The encoded protein is CASSLGAEAGNTIYF.

This chain connects TRBV2 to TRBJ1-2; D call uncertain. The CDR3 has 12 residues. From germline, CDR1 is SNHLY and CDR2 FYNNEI. V was cut by 5 bases and J by 0 bases, with 4 bases left in between. The CDR3 loop is CASSRANYGYTF. The CDR3 DNA follows: TGTGCCAGCAGTCGGGCTAACTATGGCTACACCTTC.

This clone has just one count. The V call is TRBV27, the J call TRBJ2-1, with D perhaps TRBD2 (7 bases). Trimming removed 5 bases from V and 8 bases from J, with 19 bases in between. This CDR3 region has 15 residues. The germline V gene has CDR1 MNHEY and CDR2 SMNVEV (reference sequence). The CDR3 sequence: CASSTLGGPGHEQFF. CDR3 nucleotides: TGTGCCAGCAGTACCCTGGGGGGGCCAGGCCATGAGCAGTTCTTC.

V usage is TRBV6-5 and J usage is TRBJ2-7; D gene ambiguous. There are 12 residues in the CDR3. Germline V lookup: CDR1 MNHEY, CDR2 SVGAGI. V lost 7 bases, J lost 5 bases, and 12 bases lay in between. The DNA for the CDR3 is TGTGCCAGCATGGATGGGAAGCACGAGCAGTACTTC. Residues: CASMDGKHEQYF.

The chain couples TRBV27 to TRBJ2-3; TRBD2 matches 8 bases. Per the germline V gene, CDR1 is MNHEY and CDR2 is SMNVEV (reference sequence). V was clipped by 6 bases and J by 2 bases; unmatched bases: 7. This CDR3 is 15 amino acids long. The DNA for the CDR3 is TGTGCCAGCAGACATCCGGGACTAGACACAGATACGCAGTATTTT. It specifies CASRHPGLDTDTQYF.

This clone was counted a few times. The gene calls are TRBV7-2 and TRBJ1-4, with 9 bases matching TRBD1. In germline, CDR1 is SGHTA, CDR2 FQGNSA. The ends lost 3 bases at V and 7 bases at J; junction bases unmatched: 9. CDR3 length: 16 amino acids. In nucleotides, the CDR3 is TGTGCCAGCAGCTTCAATCCGACAGGGGGACTTGAAAAACTGTTTTTT. Its protein product is CASSFNPTGGLEKLFF.

The chain carries TRBV29-1 and TRBJ1-1; 11 nucleotides align to TRBD1. CDR1 SQVTM and CDR2 ANQGSEA come from the germline V gene. The V gene end was trimmed by 5 bases and the J gene end by 5 bases; junction bases not matched to a gene: 7. The CDR3 runs 14 residues. CDR3 sequence: CSVKSGQGATEAFF. As DNA, the CDR3 is TGCAGCGTTAAGTCTGGACAGGGGGCTACTGAAGCTTTCTTT. The whole variable domain, filled in from reference TRBV29-1 and TRBJ1-1, reads SAVISQKPSRDICQRGTSLTIQCQVDSQVTMMFWYRQQPGQSLTLIATANQGSEATYESGFVIDKFPISRPNLTFSTLTVSNMSPEDSSIYLCSVKSGQGATEAFFGQGTRLTVV.

The chain has TRBV4-2 and TRBJ2-7; 9 bases agree with TRBD2. With 0 bases clipped from V and 0 bases from J, the junction kept 9 bases outside the gene matches. This CDR3 comprises 18 residues. Looked up from germline, CDR1 is LGHNA and CDR2 is YNFKEQ. DNA for the CDR3: TGTGCCAGCAGCCAAGATTTTGATGGGACTAGCTTCTCCTACGAGCAGTACTTC. Translating it yields CASSQDFDGTSFSYEQYF.

This chain connects TRBV7-6 to TRBJ2-7; TRBD1 aligns across 10 bases. Per the germline V gene, CDR1 is SGHVS and CDR2 is FNYEAQ. The CDR3 length is 16 residues. Trimming cost V 1 base and J 7 bases; bases outside gene matches: 10. The CDR3 nucleotides are TGTGCCAGCAGCTTAGAAGTCTGGGACAGGGGAACGGAGCAGTACTTC. Translated, it gives CASSLEVWDRGTEQYF.

The V and J genes are TRBV10-3 and TRBJ2-1; no clear D. The CDR3 is made up of 16 amino acids. Trimming pared 11 bases from V and 0 bases from J, leaving 20 bases between. Germline CDR1 and CDR2: ENHRY and SYGVKD. The CDR3 is CAAGSPATSSYNEQFF. The CDR3 DNA reads as TGTGCCGCCGGGTCCCCCGCGACGAGCTCCTACAATGAGCAGTTCTTC.

This rearrangement joins TRBV7-8 to TRBJ1-2; perhaps TRBD1 as D (5 bases). Looked up from germline, CDR1 is SGHVS and CDR2 is FQNEAQ. V was trimmed by 5 bases and J by 6 bases, leaving 16 bases between them. The CDR3 has 14 amino acids. CDR3 DNA: TGTGCCAGCAGCCCCCGGGACTCGGCGAATGGCTACACCTTC. As protein: CASSPRDSANGYTF.